This is a list of T cell receptor beta chains from one sample in a study of cytomegalovirus exposure and HLA in healthy donors. The method was immunoSEQ multiplex PCR; TCRdb's version includes in-frame clones alone and lacks a portion of them. This table holds about 270,000 clones, under 80% found once. Sequencing input: PBMCs. The receptors shown here come from a female donor in good health and CMV-seronegative. The CDR3 runs from the conserved cysteine through the conserved F or W. Each record gives: clone size, J gene, D gene, CDR3 length, V gene, CDR3 DNA, CDR3 protein. D genes are given only for firm matches. Part of the rows lack a size; the others show once, few, many or a class for expanded clones.

>NA|TRBJ2-7|TRBD1|13|TRBV7-2
TGTGCCAGCAGCTTTGACAGGGCTCGGGAGCAGTACTTC
CASSFDRAREQYF
>NA|TRBJ2-2|NA|14|TRBV5-1
TGCGCCAGCAGACAGGGCTCGAACACCGGGGAGCTGTTTTTT
CASRQGSNTGELFF
>once|TRBJ2-2|NA|12|TRBV7-3
TGTGCCAGCAGCTCAGACACCGGGGAGCTGTTTTTT
CASSSDTGELFF
>NA|TRBJ2-7|TRBD1|14|TRBV27
TGTGCCAGCAGCCCCGGGACAGGGATCTACGAGCAGTACTTC
CASSPGTGIYEQYF
>NA|TRBJ2-1|TRBD2|17|TRBV7-9
TGTGCCAGCAGCTTAGATACTAGCGGGAAGTCGTACAATGAGCAGTTCTTC
CASSLDTSGKSYNEQFF
>once|TRBJ2-7|TRBD1|15|TRBV6-5
TGTGCCAGCAGTTACTCGACACAGGGGGGCTACGAGCAGTACTTC
CASSYSTQGGYEQYF
>NA|TRBJ1-1|NA|13|TRBV2
TGTGCCAGCATCAAGCCCGGGGTGGCTGAAGCTTTCTTT
CASIKPGVAEAFF
>NA|TRBJ2-1|NA|17|TRBV5-4
TGTGCCAGCAGCTTGGTGGATGAGAGGTTAATATGGAATGAGCAGTTCTTC
CASSLVDERLIWNEQFF
>few|TRBJ2-7|NA|12|TRBV27
TGTGCCAGCAGTATCACAGGGTCCGAGCAGTACTTC
CASSITGSEQYF
>NA|TRBJ2-7|TRBD1|15|TRBV28
TGTGCCAGCAGGCGAGGACAGGGATCAGTCTACGAGCAGTACTTC
CASRRGQGSVYEQYF
>NA|TRBJ2-3|NA|15|TRBV29-1
TGCAGCGCCTCGCAGGGAAGATCTAGCACAGATACGCAGTATTTT
CSASQGRSSTDTQYF
>NA|TRBJ1-2|TRBD1|13|TRBV27
TGTGCCAGCGGCTACAGGGGGCACTATGGCTACACCTTC
CASGYRGHYGYTF
>once|TRBJ2-7|NA|14|TRBV4-2
TGTGCCAGCAGCCAAGGCATAGACAACTACGAGCAGTACTTC
CASSQGIDNYEQYF
>NA|TRBJ2-3|TRBD1|17|TRBV9
TGTGCCAGCAGCGTACGACAGGGGCCGCGAGGCACAGATACGCAGTATTTT
CASSVRQGPRGTDTQYF
>NA|TRBJ2-2|NA|15|TRBV27
TGTGCCAGCAGTTTGTCCAGGGGGGCCACCGGGGAGCTGTTTTTT
CASSLSRGATGELFF
>NA|TRBJ1-1|TRBD1|15|TRBV11-2
TGTGCCAGCAGCTTAAGGACAGGAGGGGGTACTGAAGCTTTCTTT
CASSLRTGGGTEAFF
>NA|TRBJ1-2|NA|14|TRBV6-6
TGTGCCAGCGGGGATGACAGCCTAATCTATGGCTACACCTTC
CASGDDSLIYGYTF
>NA|TRBJ1-5|TRBD1|16|TRBV19
TGTGCCAGTAGTATCCCCCGGGACAGAGGCAATCAGCCCCAGCATTTT
CASSIPRDRGNQPQHF
>NA|TRBJ2-7|TRBD2|16|TRBV9
TGTGCCAGCAGCCTAAAAGGGCTGGCGGGAGCTTACGAGCAGTACTTC
CASSLKGLAGAYEQYF
>NA|TRBJ1-3|NA|16|TRBV5-6
TGTGCCAGCAGCTTGGTTCGTTCGGGCTCTGGAAACACCATATATTTT
CASSLVRSGSGNTIYF
>NA|TRBJ2-3|NA|15|TRBV11-2
TGTGCCAGCAGCTCAAGCGGGTGGGAGGCAGATACGCAGTATTTT
CASSSSGWEADTQYF
>few|TRBJ2-3|TRBD2|13|TRBV27
TGTGCCAGCAGTTTTGACCAGCGGGACGCGCAGTATTTT
CASSFDQRDAQYF
>NA|TRBJ1-1|TRBD1|15|TRBV13
TGTGCCAGCAGCTTCGGACAGGGGTCGTACACTGAAGCTTTCTTT
CASSFGQGSYTEAFF
>NA|TRBJ1-2|TRBD1|13|TRBV6-5
TGTGCCAGCAGTTCAGGGACAGACTATGGCTACACCTTC
CASSSGTDYGYTF
>NA|TRBJ2-7|TRBD2|17|TRBV28
TGTGCCAGCAAACAACAGGGGTTGCTAGCGGGAGTCCACGAGCAGTACTTC
CASKQQGLLAGVHEQYF
>few|TRBJ1-2|TRBD1|15|TRBV6-1
TGTGCCAGCAGTGAATCCGGGACAGGGGGCTACGGCTACACCTTC
CASSESGTGGYGYTF
>NA|TRBJ2-5|NA|13|TRBV28
TGTGCCATGGGGAACAGGGTTAAAGAGACCCAGTACTTC
CAMGNRVKETQYF
>NA|TRBJ2-7|TRBD2|17|TRBV6-1
TGTGCCAGCAGTGAAGTTTATGGGGGACTAGACTCCTACGAGCAGTACTTC
CASSEVYGGLDSYEQYF
>NA|TRBJ1-1|NA|14|TRBV5-1
TGCGCCAGCAGCTTGGCCAGATTGAACACTGAAGCTTTCTTT
CASSLARLNTEAFF
>few|TRBJ2-5|NA|13|TRBV9
TGTGCCAGCAGCGTTAATCCCCAAGAGACCCAGTACTTC
CASSVNPQETQYF
>NA|TRBJ2-1|NA|16|TRBV7-2
TGTGCCAGCAGCTTAGTTCCGGTAGACACCTACAATGAGCAGTTCTTC
CASSLVPVDTYNEQFF
>few|TRBJ2-1|TRBD2|16|TRBV27
TGTGCCAGCAGTCCCTCCGGGACTAGCGGGATAGATGAGCAGTTCTTC
CASSPSGTSGIDEQFF
>NA|TRBJ2-5|TRBD1|15|TRBV5-1
TGCGCCAGCAGCGGAACCGGGACAGGAAGAGAGACCCAGTACTTC
CASSGTGTGRETQYF
>NA|TRBJ2-5|TRBD1|14|TRBV7-9
TGTGCCAGCAGCTTCACAGGGGGCGGGGAGACCCAGTACTTC
CASSFTGGGETQYF
>NA|TRBJ2-1|TRBD2|15|TRBV7-2
TGTGCCAGCAGCTTAGGTACTAGCGGGAGCAATGAGCAGTTCTTC
CASSLGTSGSNEQFF
>once|TRBJ2-5|TRBD2|16|TRBV5-1
TGCGCCAGCAGCTTGGGTCTAGCGGGGCTACAAGAGACCCAGTACTTC
CASSLGLAGLQETQYF
>NA|TRBJ2-7|NA|15|TRBV5-6
TGTGCCAGCAGCTTGGATAGACAGTTCCTAGGCGAGCAGTACTTC
CASSLDRQFLGEQYF
>NA|TRBJ2-3|NA|12|TRBV25-1
TGTGCCTCACGTGGGGGGACAGATACGCAGTATTTT
CASRGGTDTQYF
>once|TRBJ2-5|TRBD2|15|TRBV28
TGTGCCAGCAGTTTTTTTGGGAGGGCAGGAGAGACCCAGTACTTC
CASSFFGRAGETQYF
>NA|TRBJ2-3|TRBD2|15|TRBV7-9
TGTGCCAGCAGCGCACTAGCGGGCCTCACAGATACGCAGTATTTT
CASSALAGLTDTQYF
>NA|TRBJ2-5|TRBD2|18|TRBV27
TGTGCCAGCAGTAAGCGGACTAGCGGGATGCTTCCCCAAGAGACCCAGTACTTC
CASSKRTSGMLPQETQYF
>NA|TRBJ1-1|TRBD1|11|TRBV4-1
TGCGCCAGCAGCCGCGACAGGGTAGCTTTCTTT
CASSRDRVAFF
>few|TRBJ2-7|NA|12|TRBV7-9
TGTGCCAGCAGCTCGTCCTCCTACGAGCAGTACTTC
CASSSSSYEQYF
>NA|TRBJ2-1|TRBD2|15|TRBV5-1
TGCGCCAGCAGCTTTTGGACTAGAGGGTACAATGAGCAGTTCTTC
CASSFWTRGYNEQFF
>NA|TRBJ1-5|TRBD1|15|TRBV6-5
TGTGCCAGCAGGTCGGGACAGCTTGACAATCAGCCCCAGCATTTT
CASRSGQLDNQPQHF
>few|TRBJ2-7|TRBD1|15|TRBV27
TGTGCCAGCAGTTTAGGGACAGGGGGTCAGTACGAGCAGTACTTC
CASSLGTGGQYEQYF
>NA|TRBJ2-1|NA|12|TRBV27
TGTGCCAGCAGTCCCCCGGGGAATGAGCAGTTCTTC
CASSPPGNEQFF
>NA|TRBJ2-1|TRBD1|11|TRBV29-1
TGCAGCGCGGGACAGTACAATGAGCAGTTCTTC
CSAGQYNEQFF